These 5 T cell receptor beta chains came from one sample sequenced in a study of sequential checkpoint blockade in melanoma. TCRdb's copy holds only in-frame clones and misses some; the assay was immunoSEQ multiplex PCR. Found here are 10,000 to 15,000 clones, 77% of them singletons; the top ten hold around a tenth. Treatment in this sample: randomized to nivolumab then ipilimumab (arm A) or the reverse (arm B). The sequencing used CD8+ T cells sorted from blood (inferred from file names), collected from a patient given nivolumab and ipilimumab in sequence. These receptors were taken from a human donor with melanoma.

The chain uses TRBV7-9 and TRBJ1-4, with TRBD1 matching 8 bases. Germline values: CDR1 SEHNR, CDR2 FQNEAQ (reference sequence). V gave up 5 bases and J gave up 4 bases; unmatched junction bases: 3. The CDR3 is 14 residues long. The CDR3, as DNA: TGTGCCAGCAGCGAGACAGGGGATAATGAAAAACTGTTTTTT. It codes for CASSETGDNEKLFF.

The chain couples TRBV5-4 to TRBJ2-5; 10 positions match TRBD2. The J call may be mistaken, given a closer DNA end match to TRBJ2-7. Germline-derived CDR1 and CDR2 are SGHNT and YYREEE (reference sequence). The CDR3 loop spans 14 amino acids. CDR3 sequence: CASRSSGSPYEQYF. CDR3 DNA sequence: TGTGCCAGCAGATCTAGCGGGAGCCCCTACGAGCAGTACTTC.

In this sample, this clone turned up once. The CDR3: CASRPTGGYGYTF. In DNA form, the CDR3 reads TGTGCCAGCAGACCCACAGGGGGCTATGGCTACACCTTC. This chain uses TRBV9 with TRBJ1-2; 8 bases fit TRBD1. J lost 4 bases, V lost 5 bases, and 4 bases had no gene match. CDR3 length equals 13 residues. Germline lookup yields CDR1 SGDLS and CDR2 YYNGEE.

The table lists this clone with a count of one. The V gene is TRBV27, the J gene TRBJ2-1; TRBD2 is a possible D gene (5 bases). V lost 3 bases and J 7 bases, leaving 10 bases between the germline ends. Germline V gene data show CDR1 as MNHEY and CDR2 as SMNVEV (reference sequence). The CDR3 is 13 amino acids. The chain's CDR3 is CASSFDSGNEQFF. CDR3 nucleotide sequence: TGTGCCAGCAGTTTCGACTCGGGGAATGAGCAGTTCTTC.

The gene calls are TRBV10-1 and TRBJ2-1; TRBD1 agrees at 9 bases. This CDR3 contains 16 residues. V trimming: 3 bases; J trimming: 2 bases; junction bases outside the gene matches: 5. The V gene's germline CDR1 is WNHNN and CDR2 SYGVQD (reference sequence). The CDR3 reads CASSDPGQGPYNEQFF. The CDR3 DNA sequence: TGCGCCAGCAGTGACCCGGGACAGGGCCCCTACAATGAGCAGTTCTTC.